The 24 T cell receptor beta chains presented below share a single source sample, sequenced in a study of T-cell reconstitution after alpha-beta-depleted transplantation in children. Unique molecular identifiers were used in preparing the TCRbeta library. TCRdb reanalysed the PCR reads using MiXCR and keeps one entry per CDR3 protein. Of 200,000 to 300,000 distinct CDR3 sequences in the sample, about 25% were seen once. Here the sequenced sample was PBMCs, taken before TCRalphabeta/CD19-depleted stem cell transplant. All receptors derive from a girl aged 2 to 10 with Fanconi anemia, due to receive a stem cell transplant.

In its sample, this clonotype was seen a few times. In DNA form, the CDR3 reads TGTGCCAGCAGCCTAATCCTCAACAGGGCAACTAATGAAAAACTGTTTTTT. Translated, it gives CASSLILNRATNEKLFF. The rearrangement uses TRBV11-2 and TRBJ1-4, with a possible D match to TRBD1 (6 bases). V lost 5 bases to trimming and J lost 0 bases, with 16 bases between them. The germline CDR1 and CDR2 sequences are SGHAT and FQNNGV. The CDR3 consists of 17 residues.

This clonotype was observed a handful of times. V usage is TRBV29-1 and J usage is TRBJ2-7; D is possibly TRBD1 (5 bases). V lost 4 bases to trimming and J lost 1 base, with 11 bases between them. The V gene's germline CDR1 is SQVTM and CDR2 ANQGSEA. The CDR3 is 13 amino acids. The DNA of the CDR3 is TGCAGCGTTGTTTCTTCAGGGTCCTACGAGCAGTACTTC. It yields the protein CSVVSSGSYEQYF.

In this sample, this clonotype turned up many times. The J gene is TRBJ2-5, the V gene TRBV29-1; D might be TRBD1 (6 bases). The CDR3 covers 12 residues. Germline lookup yields CDR1 SQVTM and CDR2 ANQGSEA. V shed 7 bases and J shed 0 bases, with 9 bases lying between them. The CDR3 bases are TGCAGCGGTGGGACACACCAAGAGACCCAGTACTTC. Translation: CSGGTHQETQYF.

The table lists this clonotype with many counts. The chain joins TRBV30 to TRBJ2-3; a weak D match, TRBD2 (7 bases). The CDR3 runs to 15 residues. Germline V gene data show CDR1 as GTSNPN and CDR2 as SVGIG (reference sequence). Trimming shortened V by 0 bases and J by 5 bases, and 15 bases separated the two germline ends. The CDR3 nucleotides read TGTGCCTGGAGTGTATATGGGGGGGGCCAAGATACGCAGTATTTT. It encodes CAWSVYGGGQDTQYF.

This clonotype has only a few counts. The J gene is TRBJ2-1, the V gene TRBV28; TRBD2 matches 11 bases. This CDR3 region has 15 residues. J was trimmed by 4 bases and V by 5 bases; bases with no gene match: 4. Germline loops: CDR1 MDHEN, CDR2 SYDVKM. The CDR3 DNA sequence: TGTGCCAGCAGTCTCTGGACTAGCGGGTACAATGAGCAGTTCTTC. It codes for CASSLWTSGYNEQFF.

The chain couples TRBV27 to TRBJ1-1, with D possibly TRBD1 on 5 matching bases. CDR1 is MNHEY and CDR2 is SMNVEV in the germline V gene (reference sequence). The CDR3 covers 14 residues. Trimming cost V 6 bases and J 1 base, with 12 bases left between them. The CDR3 DNA follows: TGTGCCAGCAGCTCGGGACCCTGGAACACTGAAGCTTTCTTT. It is translated as CASSSGPWNTEAFF.

At least ten counts were recorded for this clonotype. V usage is TRBV4-1 and J usage is TRBJ2-7, with TRBD2 identical over 13 bases. The germline gives CDR1 MGHRA, CDR2 YSYEKL. Losses at the gene ends were 0 bases for V and 7 bases for J; bases not matched to a gene: 3. The CDR3 has 15 amino acids. CDR3 loop: CASSQEGLAGREQYF. CDR3 DNA sequence: TGCGCCAGCAGCCAAGAGGGACTAGCGGGAAGGGAGCAGTACTTC.

This clonotype came up many times. The rearrangement uses TRBV12-3 or TRBV12-4 and TRBJ1-2; no clear D. V lost 5 bases and J 0 bases, leaving 7 bases between the germline ends. This CDR3 is built from 13 residues. This chain's CDR3 is CASSHTTNYGYTF. The CDR3 DNA is TGTGCCAGCAGTCATACAACTAACTATGGCTACACCTTC.

This clonotype showed up just a few times. The rearrangement uses TRBV5-1 and TRBJ2-7, with D perhaps matching TRBD2 (6 bases). The V end was cut by 7 bases, the J end by 2 bases, with 13 bases between. The germline gives CDR1 SGHRS, CDR2 YFSETQ. This CDR3 has 13 residues. CDR3 DNA: TGCGCCAGCCGTAGCGGCTCTACCTACGAGCAGTACTTC. Its protein is CASRSGSTYEQYF.

This clonotype was seen many times. For the CDR3, the DNA is TGTGCCAGCAGTTTGCTAGCGGGAGGGCCGAGATACAATGAGCAGTTCTTC. Its translation: CASSLLAGGPRYNEQFF. This chain joins TRBV12-3 or TRBV12-4 and TRBJ2-1; 12 bases align to TRBD2. The V segment lost 3 bases and the J segment 4 bases; nucleotides outside the gene matches: 7. The CDR3 is 17 residues long.

The J gene is TRBJ1-5, the V gene TRBV20-1; D remains unclear. Germline CDR1 DFQATT, CDR2 SNEGSKA (reference sequence). CDR3 size: 13 residues. Trimming took off 0 bases at V and 11 bases at J, with 14 bases between the two ends. The chain's CDR3 is CSARDRVDLAQHF. The CDR3 region has the DNA TGCAGTGCTAGAGATCGCGTGGATTTGGCCCAGCATTTT.

The V call is TRBV18, the J call TRBJ2-7; the match to TRBD2 covers 14 bases. The CDR3 runs 18 residues. Germline V gene sequence: CDR1 KGHSH, CDR2 LQKENI. J was trimmed by 4 bases and V by 3 bases; bases with no gene match: 11. CDR3 protein: CASSPLPGTSGSPYEQYF. CDR3 in DNA: TGTGCCAGCTCACCGCTACCCGGGACTAGCGGGAGTCCGTACGAGCAGTACTTC.

The V and J genes are TRBV15 and TRBJ2-5; D may correspond to TRBD1 or TRBD2 (7 bases each). Trimming removed 2 bases at V and 3 bases at J, with 19 bases between. This CDR3 is built from 17 residues. Germline V gene sequence: CDR1 LNHNV, CDR2 YYDKDF (reference sequence). The CDR3 sequence is CATSRSGGGLSKETQYF. In nucleotides, the CDR3 is TGTGCCACCAGCAGATCAGGGGGGGGCCTATCGAAAGAGACCCAGTACTTC.

This clonotype was observed a handful of times. V gene TRBV6-1 combines with J gene TRBJ2-1, with 12 bases that match TRBD2. Per the germline V gene, CDR1 is MNHNS and CDR2 is SASEGT. V was pared by 6 bases and J by 9 bases, with 3 bases of the junction left unmatched. The CDR3 contains 13 residues. Here the CDR3 reads CASSGTSGLEQFF. CDR3 nucleotide sequence: TGTGCCAGCAGCGGGACTAGCGGGCTTGAGCAGTTCTTC.

This clonotype appeared a few times. The J gene is TRBJ2-5, the V gene TRBV15, with a tentative D call TRBD2 (6 bases). V lost 1 base to trimming and J lost 2 bases, with 11 bases between them. The CDR3 has 15 residues. The germline gives CDR1 LNHNV, CDR2 YYDKDF (reference sequence). The CDR3 DNA follows: TGTGCCACCAGCAGAGCTGCCCGGGGGCAAGAGACCCAGTACTTC. This codes for CATSRAARGQETQYF.

V and J are TRBV5-1 and TRBJ2-3; D gene unclear. The length of the CDR3 is 14 residues. From germline, CDR1 is SGHRS and CDR2 YFSETQ. V was shortened by 4 bases and J by 4 bases, with 13 bases between the two germline ends. This chain's CDR3 is CASSDSLGSDTQYF. DNA for the CDR3: TGCGCCAGCAGCGACTCCCTGGGGTCAGATACGCAGTATTTT.

V usage is TRBV20-1 and J usage is TRBJ2-3; D uncertain. The germline V gene has CDR1 DFQATT and CDR2 SNEGSKA (reference sequence). The CDR3 extends over 10 amino acids. Trimming removed 8 bases from V and 3 bases from J, with 6 bases in between. CDR3 DNA: TGCAGTACCCCAACAGATACGCAGTATTTT. Its protein product is CSTPTDTQYF.

This clonotype was recorded a few times. The J gene is TRBJ2-2, the V gene TRBV7-3, with D unresolved. There are 15 residues in the CDR3. Germline V gene lookup returns CDR1 SGHTA and CDR2 FQGTGA. Trimming shortened V by 5 bases and J by 0 bases, and 10 bases separated the two germline ends. CDR3 protein: CASSRLVANTGELFF. The CDR3 DNA follows: TGTGCCAGCAGCCGCCTCGTTGCGAACACCGGGGAGCTGTTTTTT.

This clonotype was observed at least ten times. J is TRBJ2-3 and V is TRBV20-1; D not certain. In germline, CDR1 is DFQATT, CDR2 SNEGSKA (reference sequence). The length of the CDR3 is 12 residues. V gave up 3 bases and J gave up 4 bases, with 8 bases separating them. CDR3 nucleotide sequence: TGCAGTGCTAGTTTCCGACCAGATACGCAGTATTTT. This codes for CSASFRPDTQYF.

The gene calls are TRBV20-1 and TRBJ2-7, with TRBD2 matching over 10 bases. Germline trimming cut 3 bases from V and 3 bases from J; bases unmatched to any gene: 2. The CDR3 is 13 residues long. CDR1 and CDR2 (germline): DFQATT, SNEGSKA (reference sequence). CDR3 amino acids: CSASPSGGYEQYF. CDR3 nucleotides: TGCAGTGCTAGCCCTAGCGGGGGCTACGAGCAGTACTTC.

The genes are TRBV6-1 and TRBJ1-3; D is unclear. The CDR3 consists of 14 residues. Germline CDR1 MNHNS, CDR2 SASEGT. V gave up 6 bases and J gave up 0 bases, with 9 bases separating them. The CDR3 spells CASSSARSGNTIYF. DNA of the CDR3: TGTGCCAGCAGCTCGGCCCGCTCTGGAAACACCATATATTTT.

The chain has TRBV6-2 or TRBV6-3 and TRBJ2-1; D uncertain. This CDR3 comprises 13 residues. The germline V gene encodes CDR1 MNHEY and CDR2 SVGEGT. The V gene lost 10 bases and the J gene lost 5 bases, with 15 bases spanning the gap. In DNA, the CDR3 is TGTGCCACCGAGAGTAAGTCAAACAATGAGCAGTTCTTC. Translation gives CATESKSNNEQFF.

The chain carries TRBV20-1 and TRBJ2-7; D is unresolved. Trimming stripped 5 bases from V and 3 bases from J, with 14 bases between. The CDR3 sequence is 13 residues long. Germline V gene data show CDR1 as DFQATT and CDR2 as SNEGSKA (reference sequence). This chain's CDR3 is CSAPNLQYYEQYF. The CDR3 DNA follows: TGCAGTGCTCCGAACCTACAGTACTACGAGCAGTACTTC.

In this sample, this clonotype turned up once. This chain uses TRBV29-1 with TRBJ1-4; D gene uncertain. Looked up from germline, CDR1 is SQVTM and CDR2 is ANQGSEA. The CDR3 sequence is 12 residues long. V lost 4 bases, J lost 4 bases, and 7 bases lay in between. CDR3 loop: CSVGGYNEKLFF. In DNA form, the CDR3 reads TGCAGCGTTGGGGGATATAATGAAAAACTGTTTTTT.